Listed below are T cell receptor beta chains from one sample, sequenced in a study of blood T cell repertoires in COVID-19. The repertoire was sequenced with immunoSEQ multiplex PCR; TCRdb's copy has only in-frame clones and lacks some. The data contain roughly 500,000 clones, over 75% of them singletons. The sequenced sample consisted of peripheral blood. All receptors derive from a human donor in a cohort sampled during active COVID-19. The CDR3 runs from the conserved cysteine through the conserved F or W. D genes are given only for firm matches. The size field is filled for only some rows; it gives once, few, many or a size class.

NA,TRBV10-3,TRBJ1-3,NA,CAISDPAGVAGNTIYF,TGTGCCATCAGTGACCCCGCAGGGGTGGCGGGAAACACCATATATTTT
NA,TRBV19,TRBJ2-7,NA,CATSDRVTYEQYF,TGTGCCACATCGGACAGAGTGACCTACGAGCAGTACTTC
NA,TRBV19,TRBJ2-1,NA,CASSMAVGEQFF,TGTGCCAGTAGTATGGCGGTAGGCGAGCAGTTCTTC
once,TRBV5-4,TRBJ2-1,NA,CASSLVQGYNEQFF,TGTGCCAGCAGCTTGGTACAGGGCTACAATGAGCAGTTCTTC
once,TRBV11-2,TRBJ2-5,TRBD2,CASSLSGRRGETQYF,TGTGCCAGCAGCCTAAGCGGGAGGAGGGGGGAGACCCAGTACTTC
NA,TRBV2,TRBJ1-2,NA,CASSEQGSFNYGYTF,TGTGCCAGCAGTGAACAGGGTTCCTTTAACTATGGCTACACCTTC
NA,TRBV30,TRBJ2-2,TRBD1,CAWADGQGGTGELFF,TGTGCCTGGGCCGACGGACAGGGAGGCACCGGGGAGCTGTTTTTT
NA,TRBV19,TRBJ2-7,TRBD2,CASSSPFREGLPEQYF,TGTGCCAGTAGTAGCCCTTTTCGGGAGGGCCTCCCCGAGCAGTACTTC
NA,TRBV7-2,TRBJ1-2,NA,CASSLERGGYTF,TGTGCCAGCAGCTTAGAAAGGGGGGGCTACACCTTC
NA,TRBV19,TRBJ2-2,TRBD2,CASSMGLADSTGELFF,TGTGCCAGTAGTATGGGACTAGCGGACAGTACCGGGGAGCTGTTTTTT
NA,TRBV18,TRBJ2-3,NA,CASSRGDIGSTDTQYF,TGTGCCAGCTCACGAGGGGACATCGGAAGCACAGATACGCAGTATTTT
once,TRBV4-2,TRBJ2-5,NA,CASSQDGATETQYF,TGTGCCAGCAGCCAAGATGGGGCTACAGAGACCCAGTACTTC
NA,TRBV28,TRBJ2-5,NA,CASSLGEVETQYF,TGTGCCAGCAGTTTAGGGGAGGTCGAGACCCAGTACTTC
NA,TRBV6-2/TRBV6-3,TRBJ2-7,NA,CASSLVGGAIHQQYF,TGTGCCAGCAGCCTCGTTGGAGGGGCGATCCACCAGCAGTACTTC
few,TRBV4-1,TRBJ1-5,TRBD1,CASSHGLTGGQPQHF,TGCGCCAGCAGCCACGGACTCACAGGGGGACAGCCCCAGCATTTT
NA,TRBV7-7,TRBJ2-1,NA,CASSSLQGTPYNEQFF,TGTGCTAGCAGCTCCCTACAGGGAACCCCCTACAATGAGCAGTTCTTC
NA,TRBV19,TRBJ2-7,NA,CASSSEYEQYF,TGTGCCAGTTCATCGGAGTACGAGCAGTACTTC
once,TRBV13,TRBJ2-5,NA,CASRTRGRVDETQYF,TGTGCCAGCAGAACTCGAGGGAGAGTAGACGAGACCCAGTACTTC
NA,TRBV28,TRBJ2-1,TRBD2,CASSGPGLAGGRGEQFF,TGTGCCAGCAGTGGGCCGGGACTAGCGGGAGGAAGGGGGGAGCAGTTCTTC
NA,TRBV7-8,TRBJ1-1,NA,CASSLSGGLPTLNTEAFF,TGTGCCAGCAGCTTATCGGGGGGGCTCCCAACTTTGAACACTGAAGCTTTCTTT
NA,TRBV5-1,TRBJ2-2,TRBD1,CASSSIQGAGELFF,TGCGCCAGCAGCTCGATACAGGGGGCCGGGGAGCTGTTTTTT
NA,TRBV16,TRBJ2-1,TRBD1,CASSLPWGRGHEQFF,TGTGCCAGCAGCCTGCCGTGGGGCAGGGGGCATGAGCAGTTCTTC
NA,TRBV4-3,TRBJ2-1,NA,CASSQMTASYNEQFF,TGCGCCAGCAGCCAAATGACAGCGTCCTACAATGAGCAGTTCTTC
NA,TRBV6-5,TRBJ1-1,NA,CASVGGYEAFF,TGTGCCAGCGTGGGGGGTTATGAAGCTTTCTTT
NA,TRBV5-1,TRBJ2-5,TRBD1,CASSLGTAQETQYF,TGCGCCAGCAGCCTTGGGACAGCCCAAGAGACCCAGTACTTC
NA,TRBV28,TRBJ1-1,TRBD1,CASRFTGTGRNTEAFF,TGTGCCAGCAGATTTACCGGGACAGGGAGAAACACTGAAGCTTTCTTT
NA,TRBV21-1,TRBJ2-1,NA,CASSKNPHASSYNEQFF,TGTGCCAGCAGCAAAAATCCTCACGCGAGCTCCTACAATGAGCAGTTCTTC
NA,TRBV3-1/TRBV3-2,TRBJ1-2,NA,CASSQVRGGYGYTF,TGTGCCAGCAGCCAAGTTAGGGGGGGGTATGGCTACACCTTC
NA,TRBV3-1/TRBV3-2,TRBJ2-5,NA,CASSHSGASGRETQYF,TGTGCCAGCAGCCACTCAGGGGCTAGCGGCCGAGAGACCCAGTACTTC
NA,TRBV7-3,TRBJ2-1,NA,CASSGGLYNEQFF,TGTGCCAGCAGCGGGGGACTTTACAATGAGCAGTTCTTC
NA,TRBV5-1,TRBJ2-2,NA,CASTPPDSVTNTGELFF,TGCGCCAGCACCCCCCCAGATAGCGTAACGAACACCGGGGAGCTGTTTTTT
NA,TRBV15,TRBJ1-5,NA,CATSRDSQPQHF,TGTGCCACCAGCAGAGACTCCCAGCCCCAGCATTTT
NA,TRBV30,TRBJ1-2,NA,CAWSVGGALNYGYTF,TGTGCCTGGAGTGTAGGGGGGGCTTTGAACTATGGCTACACCTTC
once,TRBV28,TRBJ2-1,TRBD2,CASSPDWTSDYNEQFF,TGTGCCAGCAGTCCGGATTGGACTAGCGACTACAATGAGCAGTTCTTC
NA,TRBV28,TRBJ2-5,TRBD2,CAIETSGRETQYF,TGTGCCATCGAGACTAGCGGCCGGGAGACCCAGTACTTC
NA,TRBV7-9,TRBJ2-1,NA,CASSVRVSYNEQFF,TGTGCCAGCAGCGTCAGGGTTTCCTACAATGAGCAGTTCTTC
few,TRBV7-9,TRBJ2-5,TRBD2,CASSPWTSGQETQYF,TGTGCCAGCAGCCCGTGGACTAGCGGACAAGAGACCCAGTACTTC
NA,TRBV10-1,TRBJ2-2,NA,CANPAGTNTGELFF,TGCGCCAACCCAGCGGGCACTAACACCGGGGAGCTGTTTTTT
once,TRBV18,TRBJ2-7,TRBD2,CASSTLLAGGSYEQYF,TGTGCCAGCTCAACCCTACTAGCGGGAGGGTCCTACGAGCAGTACTTC
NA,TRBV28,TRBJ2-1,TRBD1,CASSLQGQGKGNEQFF,TGTGCCAGCAGTTTACAAGGACAGGGGAAGGGGAATGAGCAGTTCTTC
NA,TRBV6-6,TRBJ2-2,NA,CASRRDTGELFF,TGTGCCAGCAGGAGGGACACCGGGGAGCTGTTTTTT
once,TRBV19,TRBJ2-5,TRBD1,CASSIVGTENQETQYF,TGTGCCAGTAGTATAGTAGGGACAGAAAACCAAGAGACCCAGTACTTC
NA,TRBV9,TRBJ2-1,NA,CASSVGPNNEQFF,TGTGCCAGCAGCGTGGGGCCTAACAATGAGCAGTTCTTC
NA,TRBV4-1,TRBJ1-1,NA,CASSQNRGYPAEDTEAFF,TGCGCCAGCAGCCAGAATAGAGGTTACCCAGCTGAAGACACTGAAGCTTTCTTT
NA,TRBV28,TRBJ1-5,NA,CASSPPRRGGTQPQHF,TGTGCCAGCAGTCCCCCTCGCCGGGGAGGGACACAGCCCCAGCATTTT
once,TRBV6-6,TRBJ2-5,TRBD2,CASSYALAEGQETQYF,TGTGCCAGCAGTTACGCTCTAGCGGAAGGCCAAGAGACCCAGTACTTC
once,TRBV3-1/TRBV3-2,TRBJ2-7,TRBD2,CASSLAGFEQYF,TGTGCCAGCAGCCTAGCGGGGTTTGAGCAGTACTTC
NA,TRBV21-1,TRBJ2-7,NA,CASSKDEGAVYEQYF,TGTGCCAGCAGCAAAGACGAGGGGGCGGTCTACGAGCAGTACTTC
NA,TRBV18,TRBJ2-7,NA,CASSPLQDSEQYF,TGTGCCAGCTCACCGCTCCAGGATTCCGAGCAGTACTTC
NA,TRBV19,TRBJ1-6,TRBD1,CASSRDSQNSPLHF,TGTGCCAGTAGTCGGGACAGCCAGAATTCACCCCTCCACTTT
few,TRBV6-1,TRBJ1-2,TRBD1,CASSERGLGYGYTF,TGTGCCAGCAGTGAAAGGGGGCTCGGCTATGGCTACACCTTC
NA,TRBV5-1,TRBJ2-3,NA,CASSLAQQIDTDTQYF,TGCGCCAGCAGCTTGGCTCAACAGATAGACACAGATACGCAGTATTTT
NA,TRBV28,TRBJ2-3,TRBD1,CASGGTGETQYF,TGTGCCAGCGGCGGGACAGGCGAGACGCAGTATTTT
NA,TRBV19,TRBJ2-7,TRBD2,CASRPRLASSYEQYF,TGTGCCAGTAGGCCGAGACTAGCGAGCTCCTACGAGCAGTACTTC
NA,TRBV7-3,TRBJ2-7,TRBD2,CASGGGALGEQYF,TGTGCCAGCGGGGGAGGGGCCCTCGGAGAGCAGTACTTC
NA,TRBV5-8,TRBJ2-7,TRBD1,CASSPWTGDEQYF,TGTGCCAGCAGCCCCTGGACAGGGGACGAGCAGTACTTC
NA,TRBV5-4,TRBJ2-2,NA,CASSLDGGARNTGELFF,TGTGCCAGCAGCTTAGATGGAGGGGCTCGGAACACCGGGGAGCTGTTTTTT
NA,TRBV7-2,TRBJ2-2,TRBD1,CASSPGTGRSNTGELFF,TGTGCCAGCAGTCCCGGGACAGGAAGATCGAACACCGGGGAGCTGTTTTTT
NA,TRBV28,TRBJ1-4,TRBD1,CASSQPRGQTNEKLFF,TGTGCCAGCAGCCAGCCCAGGGGGCAAACTAATGAAAAACTGTTTTTT
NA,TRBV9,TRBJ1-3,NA,CASSLTDSGNTIYF,TGTGCCAGCAGCCTGACAGACTCTGGAAACACCATATATTTT